Each of the 24 T cell receptor beta chains below was sequenced from the same sample in a study of T cell changes during pregnancy in multiple sclerosis. Using immunoSEQ multiplex PCR, the repertoire was profiled, and TCRdb retains in-frame clones only, with some absent. The sample lists about 56,000 clones; 88% were seen once. The sequences come from CD4+ T cells from peripheral blood mononuclear cells, collected in the third trimester of pregnancy. The receptors come from a female donor with multiple sclerosis, enrolled in a pregnancy study.

The chain combines TRBV29-1 with TRBJ1-1, with D perhaps TRBD1 (5 bases). Germline V gene sequence: CDR1 SQVTM, CDR2 ANQGSEA. This CDR3 comprises 13 residues. V gave up 6 bases and J gave up 4 bases, with 15 bases separating them. The CDR3 bases are TGCAGCGTAACCTTTGTCGGGGGCACTGAAGCTTTCTTT. Translation: CSVTFVGGTEAFF. The entire variable domain, with the rest obtained from reference TRBV29-1 and TRBJ1-1, is as follows: SAVISQKPSRDICQRGTSLTIQCQVDSQVTMMFWYRQQPGQSLTLIATANQGSEATYESGFVIDKFPISRPNLTFSTLTVSNMSPEDSSIYLCSVTFVGGTEAFFGQGTRLTVV.

The J gene is TRBJ2-3, the V gene TRBV4-1, with 9 positions matching TRBD2. CDR3 length: 15 residues. The V gene's germline CDR1 is MGHRA and CDR2 YSYEKL. V was clipped by 1 base and J by 4 bases; unmatched bases: 3. CDR3 coding DNA: TGCGCCAGCAGCCAAGGGGCGGGGGGGTCAGATACGCAGTATTTT. As protein: CASSQGAGGSDTQYF.

J is TRBJ1-1 and V is TRBV7-2; TRBD1 might be the D (5 bases). CDR1 SGHTA and CDR2 FQGNSA come from the germline V gene. V was clipped by 5 bases and J by 0 bases, with 13 bases between them. The CDR3 runs to 15 residues. CDR3 region: CASSPRTSMNTEAFF. The CDR3 DNA reads TGTGCCAGCAGCCCGCGGACAAGTATGAACACTGAAGCTTTCTTT.

This chain's CDR3 is CASSLAPTGKEKLFF. CDR3 bases: TGCGCCAGCAGCTTGGCCCCAACAGGGAAGGAAAAACTGTTTTTT. This chain uses TRBV5-1 with TRBJ1-4; a possible D gene is TRBD1 (6 bases). From germline, CDR1 is SGHRS and CDR2 YFSETQ. The CDR3 has 15 residues. Trimming stripped 0 bases from V and 8 bases from J, with 14 bases between.

This sequence joins TRBV19 and TRBJ2-1; TRBD2 matches at 9 bases. Germline loops: CDR1 LNHDA, CDR2 SQIVND (reference sequence). The V segment lost 0 bases and the J segment 7 bases; nucleotides outside the gene matches: 13. The CDR3 is made up of 18 amino acids. This chain's CDR3 is CASSIEGFGLAGINEQFF. The CDR3 DNA reads as TGTGCCAGTAGTATAGAGGGGTTTGGGCTAGCGGGAATAAATGAGCAGTTCTTC.

This chain joins TRBV27 and TRBJ2-3, with 7 bases identical to TRBD2. This CDR3 comprises 14 residues. Germline loops: CDR1 MNHEY, CDR2 SMNVEV (reference sequence). The junction had 3 bases not matched to a gene; V was cut back by 4 bases and J by 2 bases. DNA for the CDR3: TGTGCCAGCAGTTCTAGCGGCCCCACAGATACGCAGTATTTT. It yields the protein CASSSSGPTDTQYF.

The V gene is TRBV6-5, the J gene TRBJ1-3; the D is unclear. Deletions cut 5 bases from V and 4 bases from J, with 15 bases between. This CDR3 has 15 residues. Germline-derived CDR1 and CDR2 are MNHEY and SVGAGI. The CDR3 reads CASSTLLPEGNTIYF. Written as DNA, the CDR3 is TGTGCCAGCAGTACACTACTACCGGAGGGAAACACCATATATTTT.

The CDR3 bases are TGTGCCAGCAGCTTAGAACCTAGCGGGGGGGCCGGTGAGCAGTTCTTC. It is translated as CASSLEPSGGAGEQFF. This chain joins TRBV7-2 and TRBJ2-1; 12 positions match TRBD2. After removal of 1 base from V and 9 bases from J, the junction contained 7 bases not matched to a gene. This CDR3 has 16 residues. Germline CDR1 and CDR2: SGHTA and FQGNSA.

This clone was observed a single time. J is TRBJ1-4 and V is TRBV4-1, with 9 bases identical to TRBD1. The V and J ends lost 0 bases and 11 bases, in that order; junction bases with no gene match: 13. Per the germline V gene, CDR1 is MGHRA and CDR2 is YSYEKL. The CDR3 totals 17 residues. CDR3 nucleotides: TGCGCCAGCAGCCAAGATGTGGACAGGGGTTCAGTGTGGAAACTGTTTTTT. Its protein is CASSQDVDRGSVWKLFF.

The chain is built from TRBV6-4 and TRBJ1-1; 7 bases line up with TRBD1. J gave up 3 bases and V 5 bases, and 3 bases lay outside the gene matches. This CDR3 is built from 13 residues. Germline assignment: CDR1 MRHNA and CDR2 SNTAGT. The CDR3 DNA follows: TGTGCCAGCAGTACTACAGGGGACACTGAAGCTTTCTTT. As protein: CASSTTGDTEAFF.

This chain joins TRBV19 and TRBJ1-5, with TRBD1 matching 7 bases. From germline, CDR1 is LNHDA and CDR2 SQIVND (reference sequence). The V segment lost 6 bases and the J segment 5 bases; nucleotides outside the gene matches: 16. CDR3 length equals 17 residues. The CDR3 sequence is CASSRQTGSGSDQPQHF. CDR3 DNA sequence: TGTGCCAGTAGCCGACAGACAGGGTCGGGCTCGGATCAGCCCCAGCATTTT.

The rearrangement joins TRBV6-4 to TRBJ2-1; 7 bases are a match to TRBD1. The CDR3 is made up of 16 amino acids. Germline V CDR1 and CDR2: MRHNA, SNTAGT. Unmatched junction bases numbered 7, after V lost 5 bases and J lost 0 bases. This CDR3 is CASSYTTGSSYNEQFF. DNA of the CDR3: TGTGCCAGCAGTTACACGACAGGGAGCTCCTACAATGAGCAGTTCTTC.

This chain joins TRBV7-9 and TRBJ1-4; D not certain. Looked up from germline, CDR1 is SEHNR and CDR2 is FQNEAQ (reference sequence). V lost 3 bases and J 4 bases, leaving 9 bases between the germline ends. The CDR3 spans 14 residues. In nucleotides, the CDR3 is TGTGCCAGCAGCTTGGGCTATAATAATGAAAAACTGTTTTTT. Its translation: CASSLGYNNEKLFF.

The chain joins TRBV18 to TRBJ2-2; tentative D call: TRBD2 (5 bases). The CDR3 runs to 17 residues. Looked up from germline, CDR1 is KGHSH and CDR2 is LQKENI. The V end was cut by 3 bases, the J end by 3 bases, with 17 bases between. The CDR3 here is CASSPRPGSKDTGELFF. DNA for the CDR3: TGTGCCAGCTCACCCCGCCCGGGAAGTAAAGACACCGGGGAGCTGTTTTTT.

This chain uses TRBV7-3 with TRBJ2-3, with TRBD2 matching 10 bases. With V trimmed by 5 bases and J by 1 base, 18 bases remained unmatched. Germline CDR1 is SGHTA and CDR2 is FQGTGA. The CDR3 is made up of 20 amino acids. CDR3 in amino acids: CASSPKPRMASGGRTDTQYF. In DNA, the CDR3 is TGTGCCAGCAGCCCTAAGCCTCGTATGGCTAGCGGGGGCCGCACAGATACGCAGTATTTT. The full variable domain, rest sourced from reference TRBV7-3 and TRBJ2-3, is GAGVSQTPSNKVTEKGKYVELRCDPISGHTALYWYRQSLGQGPEFLIYFQGTGAADDSGLPNDRFFAVRPEGSVSTLKIQRTERGDSAVYLCASSPKPRMASGGRTDTQYFGPGTRLTVL.

This clone was observed a few times. The chain recombines TRBV2 with TRBJ1-1, with 8 bases that match TRBD1. CDR1 SNHLY and CDR2 FYNNEI come from the germline V gene. CDR3 length: 14 residues. With 7 bases clipped from V and 3 bases from J, the junction kept 7 bases outside the gene matches. CDR3: CASTRDRPDTEAFF. For the CDR3, the DNA is TGTGCCAGCACCCGGGACAGGCCAGACACTGAAGCTTTCTTT. The variable domain in full, with the rest retrieved from reference TRBV2 and TRBJ1-1, is EPEVTQTPSHQVTQMGQEVILRCVPISNHLYFYWYRQILGQKVEFLVSFYNNEISEKSEIFDDQFSVERPDGSNFTLKIRSTKLEDSAMYFCASTRDRPDTEAFFGQGTRLTVV.

This clone came up once. This chain joins TRBV5-1 and TRBJ1-1; no clear D gene. V was trimmed by 1 base and J by 2 bases, leaving 12 bases between them. This CDR3 is built from 15 residues. Germline loops: CDR1 SGHRS, CDR2 YFSETQ. CDR3 sequence: CASSLTAPINTEAFF. The CDR3 nucleotides are TGCGCCAGCAGCTTGACAGCACCGATTAACACTGAAGCTTTCTTT.

V gene TRBV6-1 combines with J gene TRBJ1-6; tentatively, D is TRBD1 (6 bases). CDR1 MNHNS and CDR2 SASEGT come from the germline V gene. CDR3 length: 18 residues. V was clipped by 3 bases and J by 0 bases, with 15 bases between them. The CDR3 region is CASSDTGRVSSYNSPLHF. The CDR3, as DNA: TGTGCCAGCAGTGACACAGGGAGAGTGAGCTCCTATAATTCACCCCTCCACTTT.

Here the CDR3 DNA reads TGTGCCAGCTCACCAGGCAGCTCCTACGAGCAGTACTTC. Encoded protein: CASSPGSSYEQYF. This chain links TRBV18 with TRBJ2-7; D unresolved. This CDR3 region has 13 residues. The V end lost 2 bases, the J end lost 0 bases, and 5 bases lay between the germline ends. Germline values: CDR1 KGHSH, CDR2 LQKENI.

The rearrangement links TRBV18 to TRBJ2-7, with TRBD2 matching 7 bases. Trimming removed 2 bases from V and 5 bases from J; junction bases left unmatched: 9. Germline V lookup: CDR1 KGHSH, CDR2 LQKENI. There are 15 residues in the CDR3. The CDR3 reads CASSPSGGGVDEQYF. The CDR3 nucleotides read TGTGCCAGCTCACCATCCGGGGGAGGGGTTGACGAGCAGTACTTC.

This chain joins TRBV29-1 and TRBJ2-5; possibly TRBD2 for D (5 bases). Per germline, CDR1 SQVTM and CDR2 ANQGSEA. The CDR3 consists of 10 residues. V gave up 6 bases and J gave up 4 bases, with 6 bases separating them. The CDR3 nucleotides are TGCAGCGTCCGGGGAGAGACCCAGTACTTC. It codes for CSVRGETQYF.

The chain employs TRBV6-5 and TRBJ1-4; D is uncertain. Germline assignment: CDR1 MNHEY and CDR2 SVGAGI. This CDR3 has 13 amino acids. V was trimmed by 5 bases and J by 8 bases, leaving 12 bases between them. CDR3 nucleotides: TGTGCCAGCAGTACAGAGAGTGGGGAAAAACTGTTTTTT. This codes for CASSTESGEKLFF.

With regard to this clone: Compared with germline, one end of the junction differs, possibly owing to a read error. This chain uses TRBV5-1 with TRBJ1-2, with 8 bases lining up with TRBD1. The V gene's germline CDR1 is SGHRS and CDR2 YFSETQ. This CDR3 is built from 15 residues. This CDR3 is CASRPGTGDSSTKRF. The CDR3 DNA sequence: TGCGCCAGCAGACCCGGGACAGGCGACTCTTCCACCAAAAGGTTC.

The chain uses TRBV10-3 and TRBJ2-1; 8 bases fit TRBD2. V shed 3 bases and J 7 bases; nucleotides not matched to a gene: 11. Per germline, CDR1 ENHRY and CDR2 SYGVKD. The CDR3 extends over 16 amino acids. In nucleotides, the CDR3 is TGTGCCATCAGTGATGAATTGAAAGCTAGCGGGAATGAGCAGTTCTTC. This sequence encodes CAISDELKASGNEQFF.